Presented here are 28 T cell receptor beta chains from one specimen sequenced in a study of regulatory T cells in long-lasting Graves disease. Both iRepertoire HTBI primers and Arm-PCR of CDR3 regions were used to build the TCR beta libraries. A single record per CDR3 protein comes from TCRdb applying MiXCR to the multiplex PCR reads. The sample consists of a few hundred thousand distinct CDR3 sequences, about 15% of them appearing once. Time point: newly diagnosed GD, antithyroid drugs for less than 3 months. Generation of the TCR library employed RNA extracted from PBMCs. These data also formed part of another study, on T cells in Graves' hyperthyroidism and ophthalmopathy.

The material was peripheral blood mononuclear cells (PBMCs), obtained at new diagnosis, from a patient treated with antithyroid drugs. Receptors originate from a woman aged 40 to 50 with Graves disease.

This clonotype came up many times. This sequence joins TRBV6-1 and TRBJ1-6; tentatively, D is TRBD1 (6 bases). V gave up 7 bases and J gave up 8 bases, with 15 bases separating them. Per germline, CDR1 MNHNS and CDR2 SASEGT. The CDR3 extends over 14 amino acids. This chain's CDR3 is CASTRTASHSPLHF. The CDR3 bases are TGTGCCAGCACCCGGACAGCCTCCCATTCACCCCTCCACTTT.

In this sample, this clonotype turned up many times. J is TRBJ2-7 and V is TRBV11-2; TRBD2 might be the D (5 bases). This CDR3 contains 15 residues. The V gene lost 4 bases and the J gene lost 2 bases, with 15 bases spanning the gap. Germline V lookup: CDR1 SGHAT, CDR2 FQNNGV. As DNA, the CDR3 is TGTGCCAGCAGCTCCCTGGCGGGTGGTACCTACGAGCAGTACTTC. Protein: CASSSLAGGTYEQYF.

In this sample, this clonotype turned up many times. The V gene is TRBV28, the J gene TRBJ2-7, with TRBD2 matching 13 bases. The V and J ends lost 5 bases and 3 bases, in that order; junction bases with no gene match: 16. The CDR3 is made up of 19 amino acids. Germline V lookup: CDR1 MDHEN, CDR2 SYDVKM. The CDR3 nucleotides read TGTGCCAGCAGTACCGCACTAGCGGGAGGGTATCCTGATAGCTACGAGCAGTACTTC. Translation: CASSTALAGGYPDSYEQYF.

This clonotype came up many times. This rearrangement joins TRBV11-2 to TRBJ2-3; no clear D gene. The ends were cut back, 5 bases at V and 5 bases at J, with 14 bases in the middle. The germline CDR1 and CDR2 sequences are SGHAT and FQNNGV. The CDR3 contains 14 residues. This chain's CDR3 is CASSQGPVEDTQYF. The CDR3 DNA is TGTGCCAGCAGCCAAGGTCCGGTTGAAGATACGCAGTATTTT.

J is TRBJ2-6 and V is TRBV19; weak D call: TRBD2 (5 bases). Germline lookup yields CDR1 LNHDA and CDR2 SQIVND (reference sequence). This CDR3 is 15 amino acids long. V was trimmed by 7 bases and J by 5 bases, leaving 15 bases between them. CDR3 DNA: TGTGCCAGTACTGGAGGAGAGCTCTGGGCCAACGTCCTGACTTTC. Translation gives CASTGGELWANVLTF.

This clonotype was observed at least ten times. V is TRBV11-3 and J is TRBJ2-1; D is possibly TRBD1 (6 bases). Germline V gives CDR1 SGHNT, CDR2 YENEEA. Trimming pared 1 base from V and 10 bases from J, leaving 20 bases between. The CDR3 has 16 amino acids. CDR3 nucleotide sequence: TGTGCCAGCAGCTTAGTTCGGGGCAGGGGTGTCGCCGAGCAGTTCTTC. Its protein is CASSLVRGRGVAEQFF. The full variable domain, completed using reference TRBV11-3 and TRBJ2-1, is EAGVVQSPRYKIIEKKQPVAFWCNPISGHNTLYWYLQNLGQGPELLIRYENEEAVDDSQLPKDRFSAERLKGVDSTLKIQPAELGDSAVYLCASSLVRGRGVAEQFFGPGTRLTVL.

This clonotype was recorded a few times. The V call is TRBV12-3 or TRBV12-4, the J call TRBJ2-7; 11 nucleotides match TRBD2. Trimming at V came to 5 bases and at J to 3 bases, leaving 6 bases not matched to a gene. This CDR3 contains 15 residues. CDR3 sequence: CASSNSGRAHYEQYF. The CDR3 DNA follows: TGTGCCAGCAGTAATAGCGGGAGGGCCCACTACGAGCAGTACTTC.

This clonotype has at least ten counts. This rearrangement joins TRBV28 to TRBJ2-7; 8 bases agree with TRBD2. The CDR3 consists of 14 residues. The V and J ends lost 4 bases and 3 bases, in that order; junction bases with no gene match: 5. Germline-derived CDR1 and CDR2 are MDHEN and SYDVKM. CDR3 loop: CASSYQREIYEQYF. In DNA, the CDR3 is TGTGCCAGCAGTTACCAGCGGGAGATCTACGAGCAGTACTTC. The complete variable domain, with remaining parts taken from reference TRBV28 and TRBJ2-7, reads DVKVTQSSRYLVKRTGEKVFLECVQDMDHENMFWYRQDPGLGLRLIYFSYDVKMKEKGDIPEGYSVSREKKERFSLILESASTNQTSMYLCASSYQREIYEQYFGPGTRLTVT.

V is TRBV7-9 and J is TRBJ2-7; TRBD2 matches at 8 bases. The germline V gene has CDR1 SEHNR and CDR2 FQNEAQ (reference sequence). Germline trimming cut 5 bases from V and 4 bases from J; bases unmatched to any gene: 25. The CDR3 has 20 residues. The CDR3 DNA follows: TGTGCCAGCAGCCCTCGACTACCCCAATCCAGCGGGAGTAGTCCGTACGAGCAGTACTTC. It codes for CASSPRLPQSSGSSPYEQYF.

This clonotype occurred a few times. CDR3 nucleotide sequence: TGTGCCTGGGAACTCACACGCACAGATACGCAGTATTTT. As protein: CAWELTRTDTQYF. The chain couples TRBV30 to TRBJ2-3, with no clear D. Trimming removed 5 bases at V and 1 base at J, with 10 bases between. The CDR3 loop spans 13 amino acids. CDR1 GTSNPN and CDR2 SVGIG come from the germline V gene (reference sequence).

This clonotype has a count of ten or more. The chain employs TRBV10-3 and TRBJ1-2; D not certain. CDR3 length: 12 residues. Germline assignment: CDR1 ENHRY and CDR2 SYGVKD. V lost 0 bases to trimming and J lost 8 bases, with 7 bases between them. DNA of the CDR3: TGTGCCATCAGTGAGTCCGGGTCCGGCTACACCTTC. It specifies CAISESGSGYTF.

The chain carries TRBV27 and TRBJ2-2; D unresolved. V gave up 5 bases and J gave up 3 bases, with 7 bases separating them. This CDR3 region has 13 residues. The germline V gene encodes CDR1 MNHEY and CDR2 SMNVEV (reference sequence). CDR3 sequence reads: CASSTGYTGELFF. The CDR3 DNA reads TGTGCCAGCAGTACCGGGTACACCGGGGAGCTGTTTTTT.

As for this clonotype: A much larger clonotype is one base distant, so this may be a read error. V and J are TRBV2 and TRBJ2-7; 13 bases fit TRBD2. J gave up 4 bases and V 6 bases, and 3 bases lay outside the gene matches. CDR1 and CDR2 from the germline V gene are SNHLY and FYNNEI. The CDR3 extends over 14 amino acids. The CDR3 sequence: CASRGTSGTYEQYF. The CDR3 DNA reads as TGTGCCAGCAGGGGGACTAGCGGGACGTACGAGCAGTACTTC.

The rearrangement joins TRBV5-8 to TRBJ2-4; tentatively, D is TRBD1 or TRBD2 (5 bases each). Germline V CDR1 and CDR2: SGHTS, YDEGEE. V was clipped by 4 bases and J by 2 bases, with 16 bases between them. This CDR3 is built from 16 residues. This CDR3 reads CASSPAAWGTKNIQYF. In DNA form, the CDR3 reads TGTGCCAGCAGCCCGGCTGCATGGGGGACCAAAAACATTCAGTACTTC.

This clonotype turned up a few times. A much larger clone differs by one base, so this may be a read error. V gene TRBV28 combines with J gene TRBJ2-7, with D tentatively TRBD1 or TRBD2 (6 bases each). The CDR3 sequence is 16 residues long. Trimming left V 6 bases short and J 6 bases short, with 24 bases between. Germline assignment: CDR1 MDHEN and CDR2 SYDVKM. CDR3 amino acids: CASSPIGGTFVGEQYF. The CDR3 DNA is TGTGCCAGCAGCCCCATAGGGGGGACCTTCGTGGGCGAGCAGTACTTC. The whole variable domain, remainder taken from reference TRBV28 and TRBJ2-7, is DVKVTQSSRYLVKRTGEKVFLECVQDMDHENMFWYRQDPGLGLRLIYFSYDVKMKEKGDIPEGYSVSREKKERFSLILESASTNQTSMYLCASSPIGGTFVGEQYFGPGTRLTVT.

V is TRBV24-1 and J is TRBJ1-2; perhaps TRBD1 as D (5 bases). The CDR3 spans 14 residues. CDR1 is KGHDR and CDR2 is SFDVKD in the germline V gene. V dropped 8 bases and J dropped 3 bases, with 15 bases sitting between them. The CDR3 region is CATNSGAEDYGYTF. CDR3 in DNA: TGTGCCACCAATTCTGGGGCCGAAGACTATGGCTACACCTTC.

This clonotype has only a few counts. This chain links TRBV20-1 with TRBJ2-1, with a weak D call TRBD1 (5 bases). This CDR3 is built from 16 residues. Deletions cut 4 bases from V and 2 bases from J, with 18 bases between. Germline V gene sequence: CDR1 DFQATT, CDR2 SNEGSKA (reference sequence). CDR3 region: CSATYLGQTTYNEQFF. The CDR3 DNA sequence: TGCAGTGCTACTTATCTGGGGCAGACCACCTACAATGAGCAGTTCTTC.

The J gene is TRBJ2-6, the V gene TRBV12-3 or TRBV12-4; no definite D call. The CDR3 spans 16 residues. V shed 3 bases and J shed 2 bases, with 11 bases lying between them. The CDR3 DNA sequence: TGTGCCAGCAGTTTTCTTCTCGGGCCTGGGGCCAACGTCCTGACTTTC. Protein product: CASSFLLGPGANVLTF.

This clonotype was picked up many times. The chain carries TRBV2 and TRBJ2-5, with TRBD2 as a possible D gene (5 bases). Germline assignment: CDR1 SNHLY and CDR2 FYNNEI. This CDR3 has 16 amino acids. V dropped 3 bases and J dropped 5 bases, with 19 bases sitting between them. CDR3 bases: TGTGCCAGCAGTGATTCGGGGTTAGGGTGGTCGGAGACCCAGTACTTC. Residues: CASSDSGLGWSETQYF.

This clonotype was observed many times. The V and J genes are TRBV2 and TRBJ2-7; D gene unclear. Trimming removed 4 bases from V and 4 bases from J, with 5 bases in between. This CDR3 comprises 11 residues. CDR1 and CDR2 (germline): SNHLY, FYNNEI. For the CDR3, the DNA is TGTGCCAGCAGTGTCAGATACGAGCAGTACTTC. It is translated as CASSVRYEQYF.

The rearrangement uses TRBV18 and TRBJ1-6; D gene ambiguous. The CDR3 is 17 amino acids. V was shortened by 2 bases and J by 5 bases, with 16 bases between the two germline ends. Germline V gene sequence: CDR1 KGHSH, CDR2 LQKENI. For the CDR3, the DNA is TGTGCCAGCTCACCATTTTTTGATGGCAGGAATAATTCACCCCTCCACTTT. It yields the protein CASSPFFDGRNNSPLHF.

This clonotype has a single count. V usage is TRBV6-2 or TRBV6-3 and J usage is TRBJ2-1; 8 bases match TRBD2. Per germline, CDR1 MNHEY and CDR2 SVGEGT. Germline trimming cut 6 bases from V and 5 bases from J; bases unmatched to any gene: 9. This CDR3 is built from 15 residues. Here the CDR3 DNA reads TGTGCCAGCAGAGAAAGCGGGAGAAAGCACAATGAGCAGTTCTTC. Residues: CASRESGRKHNEQFF.

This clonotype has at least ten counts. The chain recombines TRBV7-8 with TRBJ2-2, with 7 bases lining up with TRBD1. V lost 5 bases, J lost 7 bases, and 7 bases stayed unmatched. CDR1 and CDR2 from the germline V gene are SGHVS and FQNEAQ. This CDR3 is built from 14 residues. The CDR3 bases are TGTGCCAGCAGCGAAGACAGGGTCATCGGGGAGCTGTTTTTT. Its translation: CASSEDRVIGELFF.

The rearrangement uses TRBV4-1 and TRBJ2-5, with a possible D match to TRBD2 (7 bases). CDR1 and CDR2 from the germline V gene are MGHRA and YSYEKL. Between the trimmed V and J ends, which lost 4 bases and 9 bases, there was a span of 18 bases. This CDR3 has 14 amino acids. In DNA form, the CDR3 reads TGCGCCAGCAGCCCGGGGGGCAGCCTGGCGGCCCAGTACTTC. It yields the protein CASSPGGSLAAQYF.

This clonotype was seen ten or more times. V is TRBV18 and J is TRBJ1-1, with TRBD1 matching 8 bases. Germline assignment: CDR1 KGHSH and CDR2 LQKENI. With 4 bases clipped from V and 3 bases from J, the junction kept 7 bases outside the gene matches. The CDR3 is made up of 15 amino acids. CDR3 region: CASSLTTGEDTEAFF. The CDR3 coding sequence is TGTGCCAGCTCACTCACGACAGGGGAGGACACTGAAGCTTTCTTT.

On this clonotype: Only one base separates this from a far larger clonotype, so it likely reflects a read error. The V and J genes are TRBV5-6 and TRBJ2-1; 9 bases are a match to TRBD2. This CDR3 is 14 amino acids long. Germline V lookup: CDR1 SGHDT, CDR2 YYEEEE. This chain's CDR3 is CTSSPISGSDEQFF. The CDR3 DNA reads TGTACCAGCAGCCCAATTAGCGGGAGCGATGAGCAGTTCTTC. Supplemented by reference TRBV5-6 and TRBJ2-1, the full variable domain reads DAGVTQSPTHLIKTRGQQVTLRCSPKSGHDTVSWYQQALGQGPQFIFQYYEEEERQRGNFPDRFSGHQFPNYSSELNVNALLLGDSALYLCTSSPISGSDEQFFGPGTRLTVL.

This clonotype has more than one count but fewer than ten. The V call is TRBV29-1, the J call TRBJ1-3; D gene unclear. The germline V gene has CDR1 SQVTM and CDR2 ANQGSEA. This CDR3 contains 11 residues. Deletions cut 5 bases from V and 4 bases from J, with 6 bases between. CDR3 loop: CSVLGGNTIYF. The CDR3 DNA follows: TGCAGCGTTCTAGGAGGAAACACCATATATTTT.

The CDR3 is CASSYISGGEGGYTF. CDR3 nucleotides: TGTGCCAGCAGTTACATCTCAGGGGGCGAGGGTGGCTACACCTTC. The rearrangement uses TRBV6-2 or TRBV6-3 and TRBJ1-2; 8 positions agree with TRBD1. CDR1 MNHEY and CDR2 SVGEGT come from the germline V gene. The J segment lost 7 bases and the V segment lost 2 bases, leaving 9 bases of the junction unmatched. The CDR3 has 15 residues.